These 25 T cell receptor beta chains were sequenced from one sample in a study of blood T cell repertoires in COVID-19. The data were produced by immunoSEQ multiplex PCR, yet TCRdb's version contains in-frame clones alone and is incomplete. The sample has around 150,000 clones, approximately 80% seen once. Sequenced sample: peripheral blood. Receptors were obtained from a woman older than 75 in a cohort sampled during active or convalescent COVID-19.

CDR3: CASSTSGTGAYEQYF. The CDR3 DNA reads TGTGCCAGCAGTACCTCCGGGACAGGTGCCTACGAGCAGTACTTC. The chain couples TRBV6-5 to TRBJ2-7, with TRBD1 matching over 8 bases. The CDR3 length is 15 residues. Germline values: CDR1 MNHEY, CDR2 SVGAGI. With V trimmed by 5 bases and J by 2 bases, 8 bases remained unmatched.

CDR3 residues: CASSSPSEGGRLDTQYF. DNA of the CDR3: TGTGCCAGCAGTTCCCCCTCCGAGGGAGGGAGGCTAGATACGCAGTATTTT. The chain couples TRBV28 to TRBJ2-3, with TRBD2 matching over 7 bases. V was clipped by 4 bases and J by 5 bases; unmatched bases: 15. Germline V lookup: CDR1 MDHEN, CDR2 SYDVKM. The length of the CDR3 is 17 residues.

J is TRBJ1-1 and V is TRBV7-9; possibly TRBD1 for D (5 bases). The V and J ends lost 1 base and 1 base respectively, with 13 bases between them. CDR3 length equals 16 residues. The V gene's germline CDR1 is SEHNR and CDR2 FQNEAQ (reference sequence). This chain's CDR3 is CASSLEGGVGNTEAFF. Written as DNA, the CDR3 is TGTGCCAGCAGCTTAGAGGGAGGGGTAGGGAACACTGAAGCTTTCTTT.

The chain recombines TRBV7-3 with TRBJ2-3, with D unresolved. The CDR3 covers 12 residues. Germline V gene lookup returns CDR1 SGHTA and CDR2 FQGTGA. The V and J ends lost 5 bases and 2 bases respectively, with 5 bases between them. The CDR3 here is CASSINTDTQYF. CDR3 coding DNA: TGTGCCAGCAGCATTAACACAGATACGCAGTATTTT.

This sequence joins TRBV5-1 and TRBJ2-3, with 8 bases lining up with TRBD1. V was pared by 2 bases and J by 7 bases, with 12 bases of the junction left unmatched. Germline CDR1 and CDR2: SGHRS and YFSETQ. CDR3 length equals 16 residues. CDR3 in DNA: TGCGCCAGCAGCTTTCTGTCAGGGGGCGCCTCAAATACGCAGTATTTT. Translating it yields CASSFLSGGASNTQYF.

The CDR3 spells CASSQDAGGRNTGELFF. As DNA, the CDR3 is TGCGCCAGCAGCCAAGATGCGGGGGGTCGGAACACCGGGGAGCTGTTTTTT. The rearrangement joins TRBV4-3 to TRBJ2-2, with 8 bases matching TRBD2. This CDR3 contains 17 residues. V was pared by 0 bases and J by 1 base, with 4 bases of the junction left unmatched. Germline lookup yields CDR1 LGHNA and CDR2 YSLEER.

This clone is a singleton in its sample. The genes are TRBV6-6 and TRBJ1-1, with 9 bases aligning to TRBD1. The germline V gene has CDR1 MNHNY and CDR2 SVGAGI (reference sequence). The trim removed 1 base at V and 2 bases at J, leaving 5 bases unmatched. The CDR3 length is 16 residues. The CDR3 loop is CASSYWGQGRNTEAFF. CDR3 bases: TGTGCCAGCAGTTACTGGGGACAGGGACGTAACACTGAAGCTTTCTTT.

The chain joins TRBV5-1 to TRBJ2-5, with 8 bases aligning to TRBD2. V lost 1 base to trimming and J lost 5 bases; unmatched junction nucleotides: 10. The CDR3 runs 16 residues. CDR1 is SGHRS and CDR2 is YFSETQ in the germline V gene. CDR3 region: CASSLSGAGVGETQYF. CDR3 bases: TGCGCCAGCAGCTTGTCCGGAGCGGGGGTTGGGGAGACCCAGTACTTC.

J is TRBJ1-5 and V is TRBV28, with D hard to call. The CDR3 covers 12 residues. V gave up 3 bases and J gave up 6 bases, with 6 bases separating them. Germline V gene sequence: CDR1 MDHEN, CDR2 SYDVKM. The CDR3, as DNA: TGTGCCAGCAGTTTTTTACTTCAGCCCCAGCATTTT. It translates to CASSFLLQPQHF.

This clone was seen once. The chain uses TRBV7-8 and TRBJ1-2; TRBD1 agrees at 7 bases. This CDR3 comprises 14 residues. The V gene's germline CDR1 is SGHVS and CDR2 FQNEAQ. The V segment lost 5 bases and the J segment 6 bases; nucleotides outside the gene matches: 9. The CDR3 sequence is CASSQDRVFDGYTF. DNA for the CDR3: TGTGCCAGCAGCCAAGACAGGGTGTTTGATGGCTACACCTTC.

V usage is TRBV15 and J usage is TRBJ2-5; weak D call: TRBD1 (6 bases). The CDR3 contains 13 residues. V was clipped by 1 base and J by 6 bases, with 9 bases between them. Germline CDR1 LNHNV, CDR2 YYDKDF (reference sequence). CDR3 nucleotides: TGTGCCACCAGCAGAGGACAGGTCCAGACCCAGTACTTC. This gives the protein CATSRGQVQTQYF.

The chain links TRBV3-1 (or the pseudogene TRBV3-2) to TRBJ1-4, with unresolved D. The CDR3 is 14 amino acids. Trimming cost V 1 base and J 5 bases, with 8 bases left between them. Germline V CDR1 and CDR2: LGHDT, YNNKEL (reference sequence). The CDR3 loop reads CASSQGRWNEKLFF. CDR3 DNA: TGTGCCAGCAGCCAAGGGCGGTGGAATGAAAAACTGTTTTTT.

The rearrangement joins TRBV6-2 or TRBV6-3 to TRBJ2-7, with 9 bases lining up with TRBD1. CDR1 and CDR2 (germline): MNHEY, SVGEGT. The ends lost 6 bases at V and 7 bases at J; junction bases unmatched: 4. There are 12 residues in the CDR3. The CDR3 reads CASSPGTGEQYV. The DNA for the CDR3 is TGTGCCAGCAGCCCCGGGACAGGGGAGCAGTACGTC.

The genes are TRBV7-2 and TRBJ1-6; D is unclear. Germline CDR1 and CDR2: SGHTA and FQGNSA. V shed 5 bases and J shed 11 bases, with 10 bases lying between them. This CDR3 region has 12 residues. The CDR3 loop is CASSGGFTPLHF. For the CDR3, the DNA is TGTGCCAGCAGCGGCGGGTTTACACCCCTCCACTTT.

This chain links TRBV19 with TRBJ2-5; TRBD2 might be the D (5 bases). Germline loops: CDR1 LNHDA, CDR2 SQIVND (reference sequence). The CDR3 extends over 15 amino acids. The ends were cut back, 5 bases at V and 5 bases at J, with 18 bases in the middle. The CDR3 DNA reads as TGTGCCAGTAGTTATAGGAGGTCCTCTGTGGAGACCCAGTACTTC. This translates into CASSYRRSSVETQYF.

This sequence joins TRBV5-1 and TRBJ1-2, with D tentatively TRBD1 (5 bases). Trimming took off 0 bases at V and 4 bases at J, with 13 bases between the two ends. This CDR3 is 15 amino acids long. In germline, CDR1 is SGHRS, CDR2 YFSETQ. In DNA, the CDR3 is TGCGCCAGCAGCTTGGAAAGGGGAAAGGCCTATGGCTACACCTTC. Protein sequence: CASSLERGKAYGYTF.

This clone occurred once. The CDR3 coding sequence is TGTGCCAGCAGCTCATCAGGGGGCGCAGTATTTGGCTACACCTTC. Translation gives CASSSSGGAVFGYTF. The rearrangement joins TRBV11-2 to TRBJ1-2, with 8 bases aligning to TRBD1. Germline CDR1 and CDR2: SGHAT and FQNNGV. The CDR3 covers 15 residues. The V gene end was trimmed by 4 bases and the J gene end by 7 bases; junction bases not matched to a gene: 11.

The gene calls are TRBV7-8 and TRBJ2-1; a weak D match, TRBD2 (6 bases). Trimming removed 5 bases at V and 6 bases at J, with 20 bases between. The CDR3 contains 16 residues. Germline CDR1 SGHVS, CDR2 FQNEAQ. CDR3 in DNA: TGTGCCAGCAGCCCAATTGGGCTCGCGCGGGGCAATGAGCAGTTCTTC. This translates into CASSPIGLARGNEQFF. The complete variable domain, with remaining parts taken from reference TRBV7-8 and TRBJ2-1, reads GAGVSQSPRYKVAKRGQDVALRCDPISGHVSLFWYQQALGQGPEFLTYFQNEAQLDKSGLPSDRFFAERPEGSVSTLKIQRTQQEDSAVYLCASSPIGLARGNEQFFGPGTRLTVL.

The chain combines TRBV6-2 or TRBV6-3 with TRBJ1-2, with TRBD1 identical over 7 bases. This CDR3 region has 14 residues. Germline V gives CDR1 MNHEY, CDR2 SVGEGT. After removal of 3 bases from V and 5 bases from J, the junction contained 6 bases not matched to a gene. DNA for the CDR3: TGTGCCAGCAGTTATCCGGACAGGTTGTATGGCTACACCTTC. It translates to CASSYPDRLYGYTF.

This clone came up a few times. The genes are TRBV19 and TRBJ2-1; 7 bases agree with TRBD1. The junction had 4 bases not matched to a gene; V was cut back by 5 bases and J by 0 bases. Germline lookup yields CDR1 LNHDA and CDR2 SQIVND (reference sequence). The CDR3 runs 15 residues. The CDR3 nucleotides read TGTGCCAGTAGTGAGACAGGGCTCTCCTACAATGAGCAGTTCTTC. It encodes CASSETGLSYNEQFF.

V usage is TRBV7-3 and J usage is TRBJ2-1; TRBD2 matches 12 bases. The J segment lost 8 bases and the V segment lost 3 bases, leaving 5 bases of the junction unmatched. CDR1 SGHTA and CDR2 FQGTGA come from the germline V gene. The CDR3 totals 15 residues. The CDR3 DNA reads TGTGCCAGCAGCTTGACTAGCGGGGGTGGGGATGAGCAGTTCTTC. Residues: CASSLTSGGGDEQFF.

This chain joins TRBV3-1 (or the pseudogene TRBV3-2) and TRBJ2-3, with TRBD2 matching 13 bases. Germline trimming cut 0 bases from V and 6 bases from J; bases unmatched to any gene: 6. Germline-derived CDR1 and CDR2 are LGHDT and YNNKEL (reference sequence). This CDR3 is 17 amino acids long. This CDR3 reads CASSQELAGGLWDTQYF. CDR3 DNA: TGTGCCAGCAGCCAAGAACTAGCGGGGGGGCTATGGGATACGCAGTATTTT.

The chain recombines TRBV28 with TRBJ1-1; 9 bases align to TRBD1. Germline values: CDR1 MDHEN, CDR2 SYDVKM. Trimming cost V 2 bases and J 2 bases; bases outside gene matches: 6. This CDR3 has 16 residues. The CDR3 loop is CASSLTGGTHNTEAFF. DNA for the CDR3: TGTGCCAGCAGTTTAACAGGGGGCACACATAACACTGAAGCTTTCTTT.

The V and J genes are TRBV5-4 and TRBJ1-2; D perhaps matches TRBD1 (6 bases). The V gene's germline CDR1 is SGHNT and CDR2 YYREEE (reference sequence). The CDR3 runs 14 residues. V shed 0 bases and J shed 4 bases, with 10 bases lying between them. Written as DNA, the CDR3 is TGTGCCAGCAGCTTGGGACAGGAGCTCTATGGCTACACCTTC. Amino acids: CASSLGQELYGYTF.

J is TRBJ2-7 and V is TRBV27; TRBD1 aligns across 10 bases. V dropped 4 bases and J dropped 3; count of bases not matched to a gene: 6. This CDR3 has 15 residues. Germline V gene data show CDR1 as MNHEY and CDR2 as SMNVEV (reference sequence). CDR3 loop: CASSSRTGGYYEQYV. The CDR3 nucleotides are TGTGCCAGCAGTTCCCGGACAGGGGGATACTACGAGCAGTACGTC.